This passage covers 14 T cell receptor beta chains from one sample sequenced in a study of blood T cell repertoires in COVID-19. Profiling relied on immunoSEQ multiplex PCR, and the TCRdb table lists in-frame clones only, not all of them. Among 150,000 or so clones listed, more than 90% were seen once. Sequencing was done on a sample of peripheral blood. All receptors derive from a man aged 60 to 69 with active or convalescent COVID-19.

CDR3 nucleotides: TGTGCCAGCAGCTTGCTAGGTGGACAGGGGACTGGCTACACCTTC. Its translation is CASSLLGGQGTGYTF. The gene calls are TRBV7-9 and TRBJ1-2; 9 bases line up with TRBD1. Trimming at V came to 3 bases and at J to 7 bases, leaving 9 bases not matched to a gene. The germline V gene encodes CDR1 SEHNR and CDR2 FQNEAQ (reference sequence). The CDR3 has 15 residues.

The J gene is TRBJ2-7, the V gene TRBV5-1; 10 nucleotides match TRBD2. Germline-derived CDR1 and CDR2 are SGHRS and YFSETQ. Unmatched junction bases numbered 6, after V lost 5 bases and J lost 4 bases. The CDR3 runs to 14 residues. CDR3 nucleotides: TGCGCCAGCAGGTCACTAGCGGGAAATTACGAGCAGTACTTC. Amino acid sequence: CASRSLAGNYEQYF.

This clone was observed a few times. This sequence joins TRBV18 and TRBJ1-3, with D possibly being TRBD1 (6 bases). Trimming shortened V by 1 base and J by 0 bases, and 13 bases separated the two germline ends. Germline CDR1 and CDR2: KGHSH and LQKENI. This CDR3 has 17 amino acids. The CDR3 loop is CASSPRFSGDSGNTIYF. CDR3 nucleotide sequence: TGTGCCAGCTCACCACGTTTTTCAGGGGACTCTGGAAACACCATATATTTT.

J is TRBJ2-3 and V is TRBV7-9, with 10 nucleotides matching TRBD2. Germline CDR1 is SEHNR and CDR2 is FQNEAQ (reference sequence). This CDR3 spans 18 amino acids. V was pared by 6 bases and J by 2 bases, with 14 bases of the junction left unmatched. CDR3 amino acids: CASRFALAGGRTTDTQYF. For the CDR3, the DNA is TGTGCCAGCAGATTCGCTTTAGCGGGAGGTCGGACCACAGATACGCAGTATTTT.

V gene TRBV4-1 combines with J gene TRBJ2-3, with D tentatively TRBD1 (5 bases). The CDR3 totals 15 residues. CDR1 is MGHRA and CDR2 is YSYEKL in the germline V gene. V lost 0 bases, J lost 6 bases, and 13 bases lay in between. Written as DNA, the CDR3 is TGCGCCAGCAGCCAAGATGATGGCAGGGTGGATACGCAGTATTTT. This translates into CASSQDDGRVDTQYF.

The CDR3 DNA is TGTGCCAGTAGTCCGGACAGGGGGTTTGGTCAGCCCCAGCATTTT. Its translation: CASSPDRGFGQPQHF. This sequence joins TRBV19 and TRBJ1-5; 10 bases map to TRBD1. Trimming cost V 5 bases and J 6 bases; bases outside gene matches: 7. Germline V gene sequence: CDR1 LNHDA, CDR2 SQIVND (reference sequence). This CDR3 has 15 residues. The full variable domain, rest sourced from reference TRBV19 and TRBJ1-5, is DGGITQSPKYLFRKEGQNVTLSCEQNLNHDAMYWYRQDPGQGLRLIYYSQIVNDFQKGDIAEGYSVSREKKESFPLTVTSAQKNPTAFYLCASSPDRGFGQPQHFGDGTRLSIL.

The CDR3 DNA follows: TGTGCCAGCAGTTTTAGCTCTAGCGGGGGCCCCAATGAGCAGTTCTTC. As protein: CASSFSSSGGPNEQFF. This rearrangement joins TRBV28 to TRBJ2-1; 10 bases line up with TRBD2. Germline CDR1 is MDHEN and CDR2 is SYDVKM. This CDR3 is 16 amino acids long. The J segment lost 6 bases and the V segment lost 3 bases, leaving 8 bases of the junction unmatched.

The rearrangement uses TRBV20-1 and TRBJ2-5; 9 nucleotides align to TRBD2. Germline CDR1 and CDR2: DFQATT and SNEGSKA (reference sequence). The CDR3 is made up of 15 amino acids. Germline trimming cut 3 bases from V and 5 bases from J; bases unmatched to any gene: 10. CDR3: CSASGLAGGPETQYF. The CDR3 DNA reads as TGCAGTGCTAGTGGTCTCGCGGGAGGGCCGGAGACCCAGTACTTC.

The CDR3 is CASSLGLAGGRNTGELFF. The CDR3 DNA sequence: TGTGCCAGCAGCTTGGGACTAGCGGGGGGGCGGAACACCGGGGAGCTGTTTTTT. This chain uses TRBV7-2 with TRBJ2-2; 16 nucleotides line up with TRBD2. Germline values: CDR1 SGHTA, CDR2 FQGNSA. This CDR3 is built from 18 residues. V was pared by 3 bases and J by 1 base, with 2 bases of the junction left unmatched.

This chain's CDR3 is CASISGSGGIDTGELFF. The CDR3 nucleotides read TGCGCCAGCATCTCAGGTAGCGGGGGGATTGACACCGGGGAGCTGTTTTTT. The J gene is TRBJ2-2, the V gene TRBV23-1, with TRBD2 matching 10 bases. TRBV23-1 is an ORF for which the function is uncertain. V lost 7 bases and J lost 3; bases outside the gene matches: 11. The CDR3 is made up of 17 amino acids.

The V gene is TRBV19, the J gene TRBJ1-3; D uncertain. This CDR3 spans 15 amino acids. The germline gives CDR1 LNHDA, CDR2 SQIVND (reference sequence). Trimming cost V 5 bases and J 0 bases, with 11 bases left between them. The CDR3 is CASSVARVSGNTIYF. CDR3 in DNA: TGTGCCAGTAGTGTAGCCCGGGTCTCTGGAAACACCATATATTTT.

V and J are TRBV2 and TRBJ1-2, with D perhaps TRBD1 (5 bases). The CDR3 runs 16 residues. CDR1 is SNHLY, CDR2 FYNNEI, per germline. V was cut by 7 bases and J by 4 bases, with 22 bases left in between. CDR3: CASTNSGGQNVYGYTF. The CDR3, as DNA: TGTGCCAGCACCAACTCGGGGGGTCAGAACGTCTATGGCTACACCTTC.

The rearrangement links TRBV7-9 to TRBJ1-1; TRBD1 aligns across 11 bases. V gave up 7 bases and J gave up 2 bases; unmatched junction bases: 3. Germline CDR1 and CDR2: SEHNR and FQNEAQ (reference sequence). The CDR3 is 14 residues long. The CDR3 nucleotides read TGTGCCAGCACCCGGACAGGGGGCAACACTGAAGCTTTCTTT. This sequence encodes CASTRTGGNTEAFF.

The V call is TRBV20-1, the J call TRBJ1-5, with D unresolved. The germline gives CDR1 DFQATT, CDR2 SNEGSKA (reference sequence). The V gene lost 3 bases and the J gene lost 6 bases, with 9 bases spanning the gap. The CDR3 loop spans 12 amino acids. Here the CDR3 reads CSASDGGQPQHF. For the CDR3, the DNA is TGCAGTGCTAGTGACGGAGGTCAGCCCCAGCATTTT.